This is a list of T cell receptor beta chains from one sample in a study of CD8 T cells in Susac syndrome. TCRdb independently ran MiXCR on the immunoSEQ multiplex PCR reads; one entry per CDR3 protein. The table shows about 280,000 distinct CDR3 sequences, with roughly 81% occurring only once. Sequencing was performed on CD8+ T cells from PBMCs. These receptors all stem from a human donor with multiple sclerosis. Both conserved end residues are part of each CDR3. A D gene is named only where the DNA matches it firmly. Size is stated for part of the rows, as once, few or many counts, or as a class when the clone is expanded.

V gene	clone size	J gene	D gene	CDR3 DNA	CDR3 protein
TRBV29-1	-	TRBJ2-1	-	TGCAGCGTTGGCAGGGAGAATGAGCAGTTCTTC	CSVGRENEQFF
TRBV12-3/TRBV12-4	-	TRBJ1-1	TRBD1	TGTGCCAGCAGCAGAGTTGACAGGGGGACTGAAGCTTTCTTT	CASSRVDRGTEAFF
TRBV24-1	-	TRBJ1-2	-	TGTGCCACCAGTGAACTCCAGGGAGATGGGATCTTTGGCTACACCTTC	CATSELQGDGIFGYTF
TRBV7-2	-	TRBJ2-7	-	TGTGCCAGCAGCCCCGACAGGATCGCATCCTACGAGCAGTACTTC	CASSPDRIASYEQYF
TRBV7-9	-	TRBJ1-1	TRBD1	TGTGCCAGCAGCCGACCCCGGGACAGGAGCACTGAAGCTTTCTTT	CASSRPRDRSTEAFF
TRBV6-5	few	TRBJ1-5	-	TGTGCCAGCAGTTACTCCGGGGCAGGTCAGCCCCAGCATTTT	CASSYSGAGQPQHF
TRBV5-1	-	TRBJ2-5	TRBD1	TGCGCCAGCAGCTGGACAGGTTTTGGAGAGACCCAGTACTTC	CASSWTGFGETQYF
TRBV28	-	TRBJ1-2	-	TGTGCCAGCAGTTTACCCCCAACAGACGGCAACTATGGCTACACCTTC	CASSLPPTDGNYGYTF
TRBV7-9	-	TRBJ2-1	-	TGTGCCAGCAGCGCAGGGGGGGCCAACTACAATGAGCAGTTCTTC	CASSAGGANYNEQFF
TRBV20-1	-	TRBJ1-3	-	TGCAGTGCTTTAACATTCTCTGGAAACACCATATATTTT	CSALTFSGNTIYF
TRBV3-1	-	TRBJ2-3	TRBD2	TGTGCCAGCAGTCGGGGAGGGCTTGGCTATACTAGCACAGATACGCAGTATTTT	CASSRGGLGYTSTDTQYF
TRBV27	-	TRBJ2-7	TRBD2	TGTGCCAGCAGCTCACGATCTAGCGGGCAACGGGGGGAGCAGTACTTC	CASSSRSSGQRGEQYF
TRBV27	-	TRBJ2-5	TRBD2	TGTGCCAGCAGTTCTTTTACATTAGCGGGAGTTGAAGAGACCCAGTACTTC	CASSSFTLAGVEETQYF
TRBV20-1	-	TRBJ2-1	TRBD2	TGCAGTTCCCCAAATGGGACTAGCGGGATGGCGGGGTTTCTTTACAATGAGCAGTTCTTC	CSSPNGTSGMAGFLYNEQFF
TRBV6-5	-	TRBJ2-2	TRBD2	TGTGCCAGCAGTTCACCGTGGACCGAGCTGGGAAGCGGGAGGAACACCGGGGAGCTGTTTTTT	CASSSPWTELGSGRNTGELFF
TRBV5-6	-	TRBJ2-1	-	TGTGCCAGCAGCTTTTTTCCCCTACTCGATGAGCAGTTCTTC	CASSFFPLLDEQFF
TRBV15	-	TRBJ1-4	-	TGTGCCACCAGCAGAACAGGGTGGACTAATGAAAAACTGTTTTTT	CATSRTGWTNEKLFF
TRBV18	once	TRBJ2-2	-	TGTGCCAGCTCACCACCGGTCCCGGGTCGGGAGCTGTTTTTT	CASSPPVPGRELFF
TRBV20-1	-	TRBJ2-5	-	TGCAGTGCTCCCCCGGTCGGCACCGAGGGGACCCAGTACTTC	CSAPPVGTEGTQYF
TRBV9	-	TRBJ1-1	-	TGTGCCAGCAGCGTAGTGCTCAGGGCGACTGAAGCTTTCTTT	CASSVVLRATEAFF
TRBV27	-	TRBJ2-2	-	TGTGCCAGCAGTAACGCGAACACCGGGGAGCTGTTTTTT	CASSNANTGELFF
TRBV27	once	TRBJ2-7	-	TGTGCCAGCAGTTTAATAGGGCCAGCCTACGAGCAGTACTTC	CASSLIGPAYEQYF
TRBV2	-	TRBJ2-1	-	TGTGCCAGCAGTGAAGAGAGGGACCACTACAATGAGCAGTTCTTC	CASSEERDHYNEQFF
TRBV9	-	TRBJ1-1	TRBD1	TGTGCCAGCAGCGGGGGGACAGGGGGCTGGACTGAAGCTTTCTTT	CASSGGTGGWTEAFF
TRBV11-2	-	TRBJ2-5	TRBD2	TGTGCCAGCAGCCGGATAGCGGGAGGGCAAGAGACCCAGTACTTC	CASSRIAGGQETQYF
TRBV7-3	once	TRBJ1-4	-	TGTGCCAGCAGCTTAACCCTGGGTGAGGAACTGTTTTTT	CASSLTLGEELFF
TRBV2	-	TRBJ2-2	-	TGTGCCAGCACCCCCCGTGGTGGGACTGCGAACACCGGGGAGCTGTTTTTT	CASTPRGGTANTGELFF
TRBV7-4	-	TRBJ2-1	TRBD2	TGTGCCAGCAGCTCGAAACTAGCGGGAGTTCCTGAGCAGTTCTTC	CASSSKLAGVPEQFF
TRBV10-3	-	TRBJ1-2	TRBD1	TGTGCCATCAGTGGAATAGGAGGGGGCGAGGCCCAGACTAACTATGGCTACACCTTC	CAISGIGGGEAQTNYGYTF
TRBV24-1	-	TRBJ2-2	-	TGTGCCACCAGTGATTTTGGGGAGACCGGGGAGCTGTTTTTT	CATSDFGETGELFF
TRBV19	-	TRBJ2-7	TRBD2	TGTGCCAGTAAATTTGCGGGGGAGGCGTACGAGCAGTACTTC	CASKFAGEAYEQYF
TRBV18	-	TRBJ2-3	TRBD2	TGTGCCAGCTCCCCCTCTAGACTAGCGGGAGGCACAGATACGCAGTATTTT	CASSPSRLAGGTDTQYF